This TCR beta chain was sequenced in a study of blood T cell repertoires in COVID-19. The length of the CDR3 is 11 residues. CDR1 MNHNS and CDR2 SASEGT come from the germline V gene. V lost 5 bases, J lost 8 bases, and 9 bases lay in between. TCRdb keeps only in-frame clones here, not all; method: immunoSEQ multiplex PCR. In the table there are roughly 300,000 clones, about 82% of which are singletons. Source material: peripheral blood. This sequence originates from a woman aged 50 to 65 with acute or convalescent COVID-19. The chain links TRBV6-1 to TRBJ1-1; no reliable D call. CDR3 in amino acids: CASSSLGEAFF. In DNA, the CDR3 is TGTGCCAGCAGTTCCCTCGGGGAAGCTTTCTTT.